The 17 T cell receptor beta chains reported below all come from one sample, sequenced in a study of glioma-infiltrating T cells. TCR alpha and beta CDR3 regions were amplified from RNA using iRepertoire nested multiplex PCR. TCRdb re-analysed the multiplex PCR reads in MiXCR, keeping a single row per CDR3 protein. The profile shows 100,000 to 150,000 distinct CDR3 sequences, around 23% of them singletons. Material: glioma tissue, nonneoplastic brain tissue, or PBMCs (not recorded which). The receptors come from a human donor with low-grade glioma or glioblastoma, undergoing nonglioma brain surgery, or in good health (not recorded which).

This clonotype has ten or more counts. Mismatch with germline at one junction end may stem from a read error. The J gene is TRBJ2-5, the V gene TRBV7-9, with 7 positions matching TRBD2. CDR1 and CDR2 from the germline V gene are SEHNR and FQNEAQ (reference sequence). This CDR3 is built from 14 residues. CDR3 coding DNA: TGTGCCAGCAGCTCACCCCTGGCGCCCGGGACTACCGACTTC. As protein: CASSSPLAPGTTDF.

This clonotype was counted many times. The chain couples TRBV20-1 to TRBJ2-3; weak D call: TRBD2 (6 bases). Trimming took off 7 bases at V and 6 bases at J, with 17 bases between the two ends. The CDR3 totals 13 residues. Germline-derived CDR1 and CDR2 are DFQATT and SNEGSKA (reference sequence). The CDR3, as DNA: TGCAGTGTCAGGAGGGACGGAACGGATACGCAGTATTTT. Translation gives CSVRRDGTDTQYF.

The rearrangement uses TRBV29-1 and TRBJ2-5; D possibly corresponds to TRBD1 (5 bases). The CDR3 covers 11 residues. Germline lookup yields CDR1 SQVTM and CDR2 ANQGSEA. V was pared by 7 bases and J by 3 bases, with 9 bases between. The CDR3 DNA sequence: TGCAGCGGCGGCAGGGAAGAGACCCAGTACTTC. This sequence encodes CSGGREETQYF.

Details on this clonotype: A read error may produce the germline difference seen at one junction end. The J gene is TRBJ2-2, the V gene TRBV6-9; 14 nucleotides agree with TRBD2. Germline V gene sequence: CDR1 MNHGY, CDR2 SVAAGI. The CDR3 runs to 17 residues. CDR3 region: CASGYRGLAGGTGELFF. The CDR3 region has the DNA TGTGCCAGCGGTTACCGTGGACTAGCGGGGGGTACCGGGGAGCTGTTTTTT.

This clonotype was recorded only once. A much bigger clone sits one base away, suggesting this may be a read error. The chain uses TRBV29-1 and TRBJ2-1; tentatively, D is TRBD1 or TRBD2 (5 bases each). CDR3 size: 12 residues. Germline values: CDR1 SQVTM, CDR2 ANQGSEA. CDR3 DNA sequence: TGCAGCGAGCGGACACTCTACAATGACCAGTTCTTC. It codes for CSERTLYNDQFF.

A remark on this clonotype: An end of the junction differs from the germline gene, which may be a read error. This chain joins TRBV7-9 and TRBJ2-1; perhaps TRBD2 as D (6 bases). CDR3 length: 16 residues. Germline V gene data show CDR1 as SEHNR and CDR2 as FQNEAQ (reference sequence). CDR3 nucleotides: TGTGCCGGCAGCTTAGTCGCTAGCGAGATCAGGGCTGAGCAGTTCTTC. This translates into CAGSLVASEIRAEQFF.

This clonotype was seen ten or more times. The chain carries TRBV20-1 and TRBJ1-1; D is unresolved. This CDR3 is built from 12 residues. Germline CDR1 and CDR2: DFQATT and SNEGSKA (reference sequence). Trimming stripped 7 bases from V and 1 base from J, with 10 bases between. CDR3 amino acids: CSGRQSNTEAFF. DNA for the CDR3: TGCAGTGGCCGGCAATCGAACACTGAAGCTTTCTTT.

This clonotype was found many times. The rearrangement links TRBV6-2 or TRBV6-3 to TRBJ1-1; D remains ambiguous. Germline V lookup: CDR1 MNHEY, CDR2 SVGEGT. V dropped 2 bases and J dropped 6 bases, with 16 bases sitting between them. The CDR3 is 15 amino acids. The CDR3 DNA reads TGTGCCAGCAGTTACGGGCGGACTTGGAATTCTGAAGCTTTCTTT. It is translated as CASSYGRTWNSEAFF.

At least ten counts were recorded for this clonotype. One junction end does not reproduce the germline sequence, and a read error may be involved. The chain has TRBV12-3 or TRBV12-4 and TRBJ2-7; D possibly corresponds to TRBD2 (5 bases). This CDR3 has 12 residues. CDR3 protein: CASSLEGYEQYF. CDR3 DNA sequence: TGTGCCAGCAGCTTAGAGGGCTACGAGCAGTACTTC.

In this sample, this clonotype turned up many times. The chain recombines TRBV7-2 with TRBJ2-7; 7 bases agree with TRBD2. V trimming: 0 bases; J trimming: 5 bases; junction bases outside the gene matches: 7. In germline, CDR1 is SGHTA, CDR2 FQGNSA. This CDR3 has 15 residues. The CDR3 nucleotides read TGTGCCAGCAGCTTAGCGAGCGGGACCACCCACGAGCAGTACTTC. Its translation is CASSLASGTTHEQYF. The full variable domain, completed using reference TRBV7-2 and TRBJ2-7, is GAGVSQSPSNKVTEKGKDVELRCDPISGHTALYWYRQSLGQGLEFLIYFQGNSAPDKSGLPSDRFSAERTGGSVSTLTIQRTQQEDSAVYLCASSLASGTTHEQYFGPGTRLTVT.

This clonotype was detected ten times or more. The V call is TRBV29-1, the J call TRBJ1-3; the D is unclear. This CDR3 contains 11 residues. Germline V gene sequence: CDR1 SQVTM, CDR2 ANQGSEA. V was trimmed by 4 bases and J by 3 bases, leaving 4 bases between them. CDR3 loop: CSVVLGNTIYF. CDR3 bases: TGCAGCGTTGTTCTTGGAAACACCATATATTTT.

A word on this clonotype: Just one base apart from a much larger clone, this may be a read error. The final CDR3 position lacks the conserved phenylalanine or tryptophan, pointing to a likely read error. The chain joins TRBV6-2 or TRBV6-3 to TRBJ2-7; D is ambiguous. This CDR3 is 11 amino acids long. Per germline, CDR1 MNHEY and CDR2 SVGEGT. The V end lost 5 bases, the J end lost 9 bases, and 11 bases lay between the germline ends. The CDR3 nucleotides read TGTGCCAGCAGTACCCCCCTAAGGCAGTACCTC. Translating it yields CASSTPLRQYL.

This clonotype was detected many times. The J gene is TRBJ2-5, the V gene TRBV29-1, with D hard to call. The CDR3 totals 11 residues. The germline V gene encodes CDR1 SQVTM and CDR2 ANQGSEA. Trimming left V 6 bases short and J 0 bases short, with 5 bases between. The CDR3 DNA is TGCAGCGTAAGGTACCAAGAGACCCAGTACTTC. Translating gives CSVRYQETQYF.

This clonotype was seen repeatedly, ten times or more. The chain carries TRBV7-2 and TRBJ2-7; 11 bases are a match to TRBD2. CDR3 length: 15 residues. V was pared by 4 bases and J by 5 bases, with 7 bases of the junction left unmatched. The germline CDR1 and CDR2 sequences are SGHTA and FQGNSA. CDR3 in DNA: TGTGCCAGCAGCTCCCCACTAGCGGGAGTTCACGAGCAGTACTTC. It yields the protein CASSSPLAGVHEQYF.

This clonotype showed up many times. V gene TRBV10-3 combines with J gene TRBJ2-1; 9 bases map to TRBD2. This CDR3 contains 15 residues. Looked up from germline, CDR1 is ENHRY and CDR2 is SYGVKD. V gave up 6 bases and J gave up 5 bases; unmatched junction bases: 8. CDR3 protein: CAISDSGRVDNEQFF. The CDR3 bases are TGTGCCATCAGCGATAGCGGGAGAGTCGACAATGAGCAGTTCTTC.

This clonotype has only a few counts. This chain connects TRBV6-1 to TRBJ2-7; possible D gene TRBD1, 6 bases. CDR3 length: 14 residues. Germline V gene lookup returns CDR1 MNHNS and CDR2 SASEGT. Trimming stripped 5 bases from V and 3 bases from J, with 14 bases between. CDR3 residues: CASSQGTWGYEQYF. The CDR3 DNA reads as TGTGCCAGCAGTCAAGGGACATGGGGCTACGAGCAGTACTTC.

This clonotype came up many times. The rearrangement links TRBV27 to TRBJ1-2, with TRBD1 as a possible D gene (5 bases). CDR3 length: 14 amino acids. CDR1 and CDR2 from the germline V gene are MNHEY and SMNVEV (reference sequence). V was clipped by 5 bases and J by 8 bases, with 18 bases between them. CDR3 in amino acids: CASSPTGRIGGYTF. DNA of the CDR3: TGTGCCAGCAGTCCAACAGGAAGAATAGGGGGCTACACCTTC.